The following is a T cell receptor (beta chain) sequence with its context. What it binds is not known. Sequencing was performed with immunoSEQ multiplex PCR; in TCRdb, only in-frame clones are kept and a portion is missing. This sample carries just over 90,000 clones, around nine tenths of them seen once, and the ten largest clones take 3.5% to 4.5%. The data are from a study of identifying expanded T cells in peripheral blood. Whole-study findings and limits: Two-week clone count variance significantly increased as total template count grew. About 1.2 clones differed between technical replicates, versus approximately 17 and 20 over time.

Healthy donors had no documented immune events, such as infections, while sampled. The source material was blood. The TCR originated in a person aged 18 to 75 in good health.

The CDR3 spells CASSQEGWKGAGVPNSYNEQFF. The CDR3 coding sequence is TGCGCCAGCAGCCAAGAGGGGTGGAAAGGGGCGGGAGTTCCCAACTCCTACAATGAGCAGTTCTTC. The chain is built from TRBV4-1 and TRBJ2-1; 7 positions agree with TRBD2. The length of the CDR3 is 22 residues. From germline, CDR1 is MGHRA and CDR2 YSYEKL. Trimming cost V 0 bases and J 0 bases; bases outside gene matches: 20.